These T cell receptor beta chains were read from a single sample in a study of cytomegalovirus exposure and HLA in healthy donors. This table comes from immunoSEQ multiplex PCR, and its TCRdb copy is limited to in-frame clones, with some not included. The data contain about 180,000 clones, about four fifths of them singletons. Sequenced material: PBMCs. The receptors were gathered from a man in his thirties or forties in good health and CMV-seropositive. CDR3s include the opening cysteine and the closing phenylalanine or tryptophan. A D gene is named only where the DNA matches it firmly. Some rows mark clone size as missing; the rest say once, few, many or name a class of expanded clone.

>-|TRBD1|TRBJ2-5|TRBV10-3
CAKTQGAQETQYF
TGTGCCAAAACACAGGGGGCCCAAGAGACCCAGTACTTC
>few|-|TRBJ1-2|TRBV7-9
CASSQGAVVGYGYTF
TGTGCCAGCAGCCAAGGGGCGGTTGTAGGCTATGGCTACACCTTC
>-|-|TRBJ1-5|TRBV19
CASRETRGGQPQHF
TGTGCCAGTAGAGAAACCAGGGGTGGTCAGCCCCAGCATTTT
>-|-|TRBJ2-5|TRBV7-2
CASSLAVARGQETQYF
TGTGCCAGCAGCTTAGCCGTAGCGCGAGGTCAAGAGACCCAGTACTTC
>few|TRBD1|TRBJ1-4|TRBV30
CAWKVPQGLGEKLFF
TGTGCCTGGAAAGTACCACAGGGGCTAGGCGAAAAACTGTTTTTT
>-|-|TRBJ2-7|TRBV11-2
CASSSPNYIEQYF
TGTGCCAGCAGCTCTCCCAACTATATCGAGCAGTACTTC
>-|TRBD2|TRBJ2-5|TRBV6-5
CASRNSGIIKTQYF
TGTGCCAGCCGTAATAGCGGGATTATAAAGACCCAGTACTTC
>-|TRBD2|TRBJ2-7|TRBV11-2
CASSYVAGGGEQYF
TGTGCCAGCAGTTATGTAGCGGGAGGGGGCGAGCAGTACTTC
>-|TRBD1|TRBJ1-2|TRBV28
CASSPRGLGYGYTF
TGTGCCAGCAGTCCGAGGGGGCTGGGTTATGGCTACACCTTC
>-|TRBD2|TRBJ2-1|TRBV19
CASSRGGRPSYNEQFF
TGTGCCAGTAGCCGGGGGGGCAGGCCCTCCTACAATGAGCAGTTCTTC
>-|TRBD2|TRBJ2-7|TRBV5-4
CASSSGTSGYEQYF
TGTGCCAGCAGCTCCGGGACTAGCGGCTACGAGCAGTACTTC
>few|-|TRBJ1-1|TRBV11-2
CASTTAGDTEAFF
TGTGCCAGCACTACAGCCGGGGACACTGAAGCTTTCTTT
>-|-|TRBJ2-1|TRBV28
CASRVTRSGNEQFF
TGTGCCAGCAGAGTGACTAGGTCGGGGAATGAGCAGTTCTTC
>once|-|TRBJ2-2|TRBV5-4
CASSFRTAGTGELFF
TGTGCCAGCAGCTTTAGGACAGCAGGCACCGGGGAGCTGTTTTTT
>-|-|TRBJ1-5|TRBV5-8
CASSLRGAGVGNQPQHF
TGTGCCAGCAGCTTGCGGGGGGCGGGAGTCGGCAATCAGCCCCAGCATTTT
>-|-|TRBJ2-3|TRBV10-1
CASSEEDTSTDTQYF
TGCGCCAGCAGTGAGGAGGATACTTCCACAGATACGCAGTATTTT
>-|TRBD1|TRBJ1-4|TRBV27
CASHPGTGGVVNEKLFF
TGTGCCAGCCACCCCGGGACAGGGGGCGTAGTGAATGAAAAACTGTTTTTT
>-|TRBD1|TRBJ1-1|TRBV5-6
CASSWRTGESWTEAFF
TGTGCCAGCAGCTGGAGGACAGGGGAAAGTTGGACTGAAGCTTTCTTT
>few|TRBD2|TRBJ2-1|TRBV30
CAWSNRGLAGDNEQFF
TGTGCCTGGAGTAATAGGGGACTAGCGGGGGACAATGAGCAGTTCTTC
>-|TRBD2|TRBJ2-5|TRBV5-1
CASSSYGTSGSFQETQYF
TGCGCCAGCAGCTCTTACGGGACTAGCGGGAGTTTTCAAGAGACCCAGTACTTC
>-|-|TRBJ2-5|TRBV6-5
CASTKGRGQETQYF
TGTGCCAGCACTAAGGGAAGGGGTCAAGAGACCCAGTACTTC
>-|-|TRBJ2-7|TRBV4-1
CASSQERDRYYEQYF
TGCGCCAGCAGCCAAGAACGAGACAGGTACTACGAGCAGTACTTC
>-|-|TRBJ2-7|TRBV11-2
CASSLMGVSPYEQYF
TGTGCCAGCAGCTTAATGGGAGTTTCCCCCTACGAGCAGTACTTC
>few|TRBD1|TRBJ2-7|TRBV27
CASSPGQGGYEQYF
TGTGCCAGCAGTCCGGGACAGGGGGGCTACGAGCAGTACTTC
>few|TRBD2|TRBJ2-7|TRBV6-1
CASKMRESYEQYF
TGTGCCAGCAAAATGCGGGAGTCCTACGAGCAGTACTTC
>-|TRBD1|TRBJ1-1|TRBV27
CASSLWTGGTEAFF
TGTGCCAGCAGTTTATGGACAGGGGGGACTGAAGCTTTCTTT
>few|-|TRBJ2-3|TRBV9
CASSARDTTDTQYF
TGTGCCAGCAGCGCCCGGGACACCACAGATACGCAGTATTTT
>-|TRBD2|TRBJ2-7|TRBV10-2
CASSQTRLAGYEQYF
TGCGCCAGCAGCCAGACACGACTAGCGGGCTACGAGCAGTACTTC
>-|-|TRBJ1-6|TRBV28
CASSSTGSNSPLHF
TGTGCCAGCAGTTCAACAGGCTCCAATTCACCCCTCCACTTT
>-|TRBD2|TRBJ2-7|TRBV19
CASSMGPKAGGLLDPYEQYF
TGTGCCAGTAGTATGGGGCCCAAAGCGGGGGGACTACTAGACCCCTACGAGCAGTACTTC
>-|TRBD1|TRBJ1-1|TRBV11-3
CASSSIPRSTGARNTEAFF
TGTGCCAGCAGCTCCATACCCAGATCGACAGGGGCCAGGAACACTGAAGCTTTCTTT
>-|-|TRBJ2-1|TRBV6-5
CASSRRDSKNEQFF
TGTGCCAGCAGTCGGCGGGACTCAAAAAATGAGCAGTTCTTC
>-|-|TRBJ2-5|TRBV2
CASSERRETQYF
TGTGCCAGCAGTGAGAGGAGAGAGACCCAGTACTTC
>-|TRBD2|TRBJ2-7|TRBV4-1
CASSHETSGSFREQYF
TGCGCCAGCAGCCACGAGACTAGCGGGAGTTTTAGGGAGCAGTACTTC
>-|TRBD2|TRBJ2-1|TRBV4-1
CASSPTALELAGELRNEQFF
TGCGCCAGCAGCCCGACAGCCCTCGAACTAGCGGGAGAACTTCGCAATGAGCAGTTCTTC
>-|-|TRBJ1-2|TRBV5-4
CASSLADAGLYGYTF
TGTGCCAGCAGCTTGGCCGATGCAGGGCTTTATGGCTACACCTTC
>-|TRBD2|TRBJ2-7|TRBV28
CASSLYLGQGVGTSGLGQYF
TGTGCCAGCAGTTTATATTTGGGACAGGGTGTCGGGACTAGCGGGTTAGGGCAGTACTTC
>-|-|TRBJ2-1|TRBV10-3
CAISGDIPYNEQFF
TGTGCCATCAGTGGTGACATCCCGTACAATGAGCAGTTCTTC
>once|TRBD1|TRBJ1-2|TRBV7-2
CASTQDRVKSNYGYTF
TGTGCCAGCACCCAAGACAGGGTAAAAAGTAACTATGGCTACACCTTC